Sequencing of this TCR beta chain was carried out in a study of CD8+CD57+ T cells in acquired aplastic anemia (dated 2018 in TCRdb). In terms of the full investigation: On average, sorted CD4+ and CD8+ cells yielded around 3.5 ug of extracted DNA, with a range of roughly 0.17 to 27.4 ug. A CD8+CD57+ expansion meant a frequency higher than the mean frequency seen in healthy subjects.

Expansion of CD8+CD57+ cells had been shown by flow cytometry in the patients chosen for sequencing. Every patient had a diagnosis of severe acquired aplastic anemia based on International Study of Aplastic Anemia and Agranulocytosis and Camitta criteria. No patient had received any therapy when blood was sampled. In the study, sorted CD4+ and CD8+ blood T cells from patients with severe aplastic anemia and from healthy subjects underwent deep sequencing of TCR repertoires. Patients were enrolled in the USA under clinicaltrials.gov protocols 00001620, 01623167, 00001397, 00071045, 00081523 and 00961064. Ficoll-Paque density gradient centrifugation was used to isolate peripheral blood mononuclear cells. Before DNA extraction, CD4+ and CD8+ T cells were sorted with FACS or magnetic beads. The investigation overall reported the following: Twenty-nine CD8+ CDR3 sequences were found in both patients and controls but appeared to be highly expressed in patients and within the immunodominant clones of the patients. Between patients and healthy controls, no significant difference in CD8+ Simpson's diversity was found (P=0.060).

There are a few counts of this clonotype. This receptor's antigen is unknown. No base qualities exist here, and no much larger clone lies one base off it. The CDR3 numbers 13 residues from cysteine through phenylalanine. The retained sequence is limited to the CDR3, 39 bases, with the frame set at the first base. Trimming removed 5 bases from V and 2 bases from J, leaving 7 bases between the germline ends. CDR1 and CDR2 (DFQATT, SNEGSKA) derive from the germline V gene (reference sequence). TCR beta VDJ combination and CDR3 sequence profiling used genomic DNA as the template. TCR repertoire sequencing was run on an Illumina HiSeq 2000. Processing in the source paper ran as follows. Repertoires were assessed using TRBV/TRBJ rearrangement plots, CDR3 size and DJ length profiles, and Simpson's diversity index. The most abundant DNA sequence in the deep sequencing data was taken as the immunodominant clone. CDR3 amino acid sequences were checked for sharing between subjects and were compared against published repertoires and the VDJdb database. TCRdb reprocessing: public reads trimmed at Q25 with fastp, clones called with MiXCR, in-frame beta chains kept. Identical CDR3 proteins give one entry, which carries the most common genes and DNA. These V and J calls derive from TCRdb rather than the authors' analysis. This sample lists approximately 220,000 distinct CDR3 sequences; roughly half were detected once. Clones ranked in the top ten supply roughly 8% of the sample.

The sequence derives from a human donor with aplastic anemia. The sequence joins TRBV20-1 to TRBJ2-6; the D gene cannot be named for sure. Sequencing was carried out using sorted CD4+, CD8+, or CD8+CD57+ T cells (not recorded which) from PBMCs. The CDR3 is CSADKTGANVLTF. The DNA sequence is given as TGCAGTGCTGACAAAACTGGGGCCAACGTCCTGACTTTC.